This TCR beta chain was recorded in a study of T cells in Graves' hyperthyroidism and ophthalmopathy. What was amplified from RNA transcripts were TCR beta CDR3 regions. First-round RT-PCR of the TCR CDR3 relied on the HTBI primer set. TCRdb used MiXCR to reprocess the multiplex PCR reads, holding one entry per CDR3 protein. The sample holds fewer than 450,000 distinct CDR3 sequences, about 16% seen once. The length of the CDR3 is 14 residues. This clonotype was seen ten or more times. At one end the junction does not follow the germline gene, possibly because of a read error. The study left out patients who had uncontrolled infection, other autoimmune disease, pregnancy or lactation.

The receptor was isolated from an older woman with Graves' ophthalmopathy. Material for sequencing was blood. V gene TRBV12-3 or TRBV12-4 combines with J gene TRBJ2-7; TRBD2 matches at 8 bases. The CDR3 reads CASRERLASSEQYF. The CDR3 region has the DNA TGTGCCAGCAGAGAGCGACTAGCGTCCTCCGAGCAGTACTTC.